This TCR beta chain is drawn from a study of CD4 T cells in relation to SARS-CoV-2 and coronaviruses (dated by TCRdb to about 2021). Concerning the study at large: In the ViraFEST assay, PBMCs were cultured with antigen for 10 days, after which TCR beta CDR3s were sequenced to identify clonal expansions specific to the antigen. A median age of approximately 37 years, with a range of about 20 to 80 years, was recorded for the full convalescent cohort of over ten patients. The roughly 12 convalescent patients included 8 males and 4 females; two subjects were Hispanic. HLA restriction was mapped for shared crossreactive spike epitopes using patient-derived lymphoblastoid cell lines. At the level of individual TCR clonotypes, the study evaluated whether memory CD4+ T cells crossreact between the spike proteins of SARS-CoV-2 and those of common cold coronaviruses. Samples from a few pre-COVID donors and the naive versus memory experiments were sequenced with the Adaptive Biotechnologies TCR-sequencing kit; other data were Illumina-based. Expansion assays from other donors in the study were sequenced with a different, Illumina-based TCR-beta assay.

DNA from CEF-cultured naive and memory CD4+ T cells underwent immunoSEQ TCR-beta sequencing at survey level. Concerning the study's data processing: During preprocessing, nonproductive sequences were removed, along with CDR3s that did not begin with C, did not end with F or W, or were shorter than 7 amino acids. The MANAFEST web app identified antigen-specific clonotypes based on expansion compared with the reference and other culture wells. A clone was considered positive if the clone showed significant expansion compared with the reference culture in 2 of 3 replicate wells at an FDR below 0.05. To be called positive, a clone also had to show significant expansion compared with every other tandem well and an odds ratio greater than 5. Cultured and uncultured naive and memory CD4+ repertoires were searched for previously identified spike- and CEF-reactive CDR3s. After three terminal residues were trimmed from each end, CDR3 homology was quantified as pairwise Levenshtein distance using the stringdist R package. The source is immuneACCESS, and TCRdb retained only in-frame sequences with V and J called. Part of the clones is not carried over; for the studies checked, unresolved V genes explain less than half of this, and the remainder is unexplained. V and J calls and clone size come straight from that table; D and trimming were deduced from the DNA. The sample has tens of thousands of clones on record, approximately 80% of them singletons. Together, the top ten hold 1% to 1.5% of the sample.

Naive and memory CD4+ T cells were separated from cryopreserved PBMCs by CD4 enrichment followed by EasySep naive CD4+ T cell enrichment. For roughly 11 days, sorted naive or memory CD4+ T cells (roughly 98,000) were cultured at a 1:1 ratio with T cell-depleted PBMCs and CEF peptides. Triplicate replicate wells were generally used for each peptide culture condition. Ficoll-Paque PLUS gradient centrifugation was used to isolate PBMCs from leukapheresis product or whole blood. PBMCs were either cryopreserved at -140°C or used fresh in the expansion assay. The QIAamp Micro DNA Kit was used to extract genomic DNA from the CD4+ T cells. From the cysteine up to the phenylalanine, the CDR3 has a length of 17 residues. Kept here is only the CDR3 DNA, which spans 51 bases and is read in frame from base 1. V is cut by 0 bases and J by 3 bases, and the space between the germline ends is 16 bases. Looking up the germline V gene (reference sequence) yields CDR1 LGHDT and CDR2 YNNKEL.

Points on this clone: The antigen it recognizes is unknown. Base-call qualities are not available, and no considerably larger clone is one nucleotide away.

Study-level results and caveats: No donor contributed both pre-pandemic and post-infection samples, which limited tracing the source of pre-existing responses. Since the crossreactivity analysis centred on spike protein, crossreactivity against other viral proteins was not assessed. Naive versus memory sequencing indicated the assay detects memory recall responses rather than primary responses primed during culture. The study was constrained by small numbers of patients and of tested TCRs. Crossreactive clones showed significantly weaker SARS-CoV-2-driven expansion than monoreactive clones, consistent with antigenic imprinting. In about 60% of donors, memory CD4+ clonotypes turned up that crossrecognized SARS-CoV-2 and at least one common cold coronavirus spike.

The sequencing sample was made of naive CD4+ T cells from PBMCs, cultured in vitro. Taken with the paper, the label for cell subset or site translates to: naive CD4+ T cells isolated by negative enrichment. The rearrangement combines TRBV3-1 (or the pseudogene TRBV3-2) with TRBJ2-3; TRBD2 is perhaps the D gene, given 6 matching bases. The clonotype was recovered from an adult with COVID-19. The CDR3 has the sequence CASSQDRVAARTDTQYF. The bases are TGTGCCAGCAGCCAAGACCGGGTAGCGGCCCGAACAGATACGCAGTATTTT.